The sequence of this TCR beta chain was determined in a study of blood T cell repertoires in COVID-19. Germline V gene data show CDR1 as LNHDA and CDR2 as SQIVND (reference sequence). Deletions cut 7 bases from V and 1 base from J, with 10 bases between. The CDR3 totals 13 residues. Under the authors' procedure: Estimation of nucleated cell counts relied on the amplification of reference gene primers. Sequencing used immunoSEQ multiplex PCR; TCRdb keeps in-frame clones, though not all of them. The D gene and trimming were derived from the DNA, and the V and J assignments and clone size from that table. Of approximately 90,000 clones detected, 86% appear once; the ten largest clones hold around 20%.

V gene TRBV19 combines with J gene TRBJ1-1; D remains unclear. The TCR was taken from a woman older than 75 with acute or convalescent COVID-19. Sequenced input: peripheral blood. The CDR3 nucleotides read TGTGCCAGTAACGTGGGCCAGAACACTGAAGCTTTCTTT. Translation gives CASNVGQNTEAFF.